A single sample is the source of the 26 T cell receptor beta chains below, sequenced in a study of immune evolution from preneoplasia to lung adenocarcinoma. The repertoire was sequenced with immunoSEQ multiplex PCR; TCRdb's copy has only in-frame clones and lacks some. Of some 5,000 clones in the sample, 75% to 90% were seen once. The sample consisted of FFPE atypical adenomatous hyperplasia tissue from the lung. Subset denoted: atypical adenomatous hyperplasia (AAH), lung preneoplasia. These receptor sequences come from a person in their 70s with lung adenocarcinoma.

CDR3 loop: CASSELAGYTF. CDR3 bases: TGTGCCAGCAGTGAACTGGCTGGCTACACCTTC. This rearrangement joins TRBV6-1 to TRBJ1-2; D gene uncertain. The V gene's germline CDR1 is MNHNS and CDR2 SASEGT. The CDR3 consists of 11 residues. Between the trimmed V and J ends, which lost 2 bases and 7 bases, there was a span of 5 bases.

The chain joins TRBV4-1 to TRBJ2-7, with D uncertain. Germline V gene lookup returns CDR1 MGHRA and CDR2 YSYEKL. CDR3 length: 13 residues. V was cut by 3 bases and J by 4 bases, with 10 bases left in between. The CDR3 bases are TGCGCCAGCAGCCATGGGGTTTTTTACGAGCAGTACTTC. It yields the protein CASSHGVFYEQYF.

This clone showed up just a few times. The chain uses TRBV5-4 and TRBJ1-2; no clear D gene. Trimming removed 3 bases from V and 5 bases from J, with 17 bases in between. This CDR3 is built from 15 residues. Germline values: CDR1 SGHNT, CDR2 YYREEE (reference sequence). The CDR3 region is CASSSPLGGRYGYTF. CDR3 nucleotide sequence: TGTGCCAGCAGCTCCCCCCTCGGAGGACGATATGGCTACACCTTC.

The chain uses TRBV7-3 and TRBJ1-1; maybe TRBD1 (5 bases). CDR1 is SGHTA and CDR2 is FQGTGA in the germline V gene. The CDR3 length is 16 residues. V was pared by 0 bases and J by 1 base, with 12 bases between. The CDR3 region is CASSLTGGLANTEAFF. The CDR3 nucleotides are TGTGCCAGCAGCTTAACCGGGGGGTTGGCGAACACTGAAGCTTTCTTT.

This clone was seen a handful of times. The gene calls are TRBV2 and TRBJ1-4; a possible D gene is TRBD1 (5 bases). This CDR3 region has 11 residues. Trimming shortened V by 6 bases and J by 14 bases, and 13 bases separated the two germline ends. The germline CDR1 and CDR2 sequences are SNHLY and FYNNEI. The CDR3 region is CASRSQVGLFF. The CDR3 nucleotides read TGTGCCAGCAGGTCACAGGTGGGCCTGTTTTTT.

The chain uses TRBV30 and TRBJ1-3, with D hard to call. This CDR3 is 16 amino acids long. V was trimmed by 1 base and J by 0 bases, leaving 13 bases between them. Germline V gene sequence: CDR1 GTSNPN, CDR2 SVGIG (reference sequence). In nucleotides, the CDR3 is TGTGCCTGGAGTGGAGGCGCAGTAACCTCTGGAAACACCATATATTTT. Translated, it gives CAWSGGAVTSGNTIYF.

The chain is built from TRBV29-1 and TRBJ2-5; TRBD1 might be the D (6 bases). Germline assignment: CDR1 SQVTM and CDR2 ANQGSEA. CDR3 length: 13 residues. The germline V and J ends were trimmed by 4 bases and 0 bases, with 9 bases remaining between them. CDR3 protein: CSVADRYQETQYF. CDR3 DNA: TGCAGCGTTGCTGACAGGTACCAAGAGACCCAGTACTTC. The entire variable domain, with the rest obtained from reference TRBV29-1 and TRBJ2-5, is as follows: SAVISQKPSRDICQRGTSLTIQCQVDSQVTMMFWYRQQPGQSLTLIATANQGSEATYESGFVIDKFPISRPNLTFSTLTVSNMSPEDSSIYLCSVADRYQETQYFGPGTRLLVL.

CDR3 protein: CASARGLAGKETQYF. In DNA, the CDR3 is TGTGCCAGTGCCCGGGGACTAGCGGGAAAAGAGACCCAGTACTTC. The rearrangement joins TRBV28 to TRBJ2-5; TRBD2 agrees at 13 bases. CDR3 length: 15 residues. CDR1 and CDR2 (germline): MDHEN, SYDVKM. The V and J ends lost 9 bases and 3 bases, in that order; junction bases with no gene match: 7.

The J gene is TRBJ2-1, the V gene TRBV11-3, with a weak D call TRBD2 (6 bases). This CDR3 contains 15 residues. Germline assignment: CDR1 SGHNT and CDR2 YENEEA. Trimming took 4 bases from V and 3 from J, leaving 13 bases between them. This CDR3 is CASSSRDSNYNEQFF. As DNA, the CDR3 is TGTGCCAGCAGCTCCCGGGACTCCAACTACAATGAGCAGTTCTTC.

V is TRBV11-2 and J is TRBJ2-1, with 9 bases that match TRBD1. Germline CDR1 is SGHAT and CDR2 is FQNNGV. This CDR3 contains 16 residues. Losses at the gene ends were 3 bases for V and 9 bases for J; bases not matched to a gene: 12. The CDR3 nucleotides read TGTGCCAGCAGCTTCGCTGCGACAGGGGGGAACGGTGAGCAGTTCTTC. Its protein product is CASSFAATGGNGEQFF.

The DNA for the CDR3 is TGTGCCAGCAGTCCCGCCACATCTGGAAACACCATATATTTT. Translating gives CASSPATSGNTIYF. The chain is built from TRBV6-1 and TRBJ1-3; no firm D call. This CDR3 is built from 14 residues. Per the germline V gene, CDR1 is MNHNS and CDR2 is SASEGT. The V end was cut by 5 bases, the J end by 1 base, with 9 bases between.

The chain is built from TRBV9 and TRBJ2-5, with 12 bases that match TRBD2. The CDR3 has 20 amino acids. Germline V gene data show CDR1 as SGDLS and CDR2 as YYNGEE. With V trimmed by 4 bases and J by 1 base, 17 bases remained unmatched. CDR3 loop: CASSLHVPGLAGSSQETQYF. Written as DNA, the CDR3 is TGTGCCAGCAGCCTCCACGTCCCGGGACTAGCGGGCTCAAGCCAAGAGACCCAGTACTTC.

J is TRBJ1-6 and V is TRBV6-5, with unresolved D. CDR1 and CDR2 (germline): MNHEY, SVGAGI. The CDR3 extends over 14 amino acids. Between the trimmed V and J ends, which lost 2 bases and 8 bases, there was a span of 10 bases. The CDR3 coding sequence is TGTGCCAGCAGTTACGAGGTCATGGATTCACCCCTCCACTTT. The encoded protein is CASSYEVMDSPLHF.

The chain links TRBV2 to TRBJ2-5; the D is unclear. The CDR3 loop spans 14 amino acids. Trimming removed 5 bases at V and 5 bases at J, with 15 bases between. CDR1 and CDR2 from the germline V gene are SNHLY and FYNNEI. CDR3 bases: TGTGCCAGCAGTTCGGGTGGGGTCAGGGAGACCCAGTACTTC. Translation gives CASSSGGVRETQYF.

V usage is TRBV13 and J usage is TRBJ1-2; D remains unclear. V was trimmed by 3 bases and J by 4 bases, leaving 9 bases between them. Looked up from germline, CDR1 is PRHDT and CDR2 is FYEKMQ (reference sequence). The CDR3 is 13 amino acids. CDR3 DNA: TGTGCCAGCAGCTTCTCACGGCTCTATGGCTACACCTTC. This sequence encodes CASSFSRLYGYTF.

The chain carries TRBV14 and TRBJ2-5, with D perhaps TRBD1 (6 bases). This CDR3 has 16 residues. Trimming stripped 6 bases from V and 3 bases from J, with 20 bases between. Germline CDR1 and CDR2: SGHDN and FVKESK. The CDR3 DNA reads TGTGCCAGCAGTTTCAGGCCGGGACAAATTGAAGAGACCCAGTACTTC. Its translation: CASSFRPGQIEETQYF.

The J gene is TRBJ1-3, the V gene TRBV7-9, with a weak D call TRBD1 (5 bases). The CDR3 is made up of 14 amino acids. V was trimmed by 5 bases and J by 2 bases, leaving 10 bases between them. Germline CDR1 is SEHNR and CDR2 is FQNEAQ (reference sequence). For the CDR3, the DNA is TGTGCCAGCAGCGTTGGAGGGGCTGGAAACACCATATATTTT. Residues: CASSVGGAGNTIYF.

The V call is TRBV7-9, the J call TRBJ1-2, with D uncertain. Germline loops: CDR1 SEHNR, CDR2 FQNEAQ (reference sequence). V was shortened by 1 base and J by 8 bases, with 8 bases between the two germline ends. The CDR3 extends over 12 amino acids. As DNA, the CDR3 is TGTGCCAGCAGCTTAGAACTCGGCGGCTACACCTTC. Translated, it gives CASSLELGGYTF.

CDR3 bases: TGTGCCAGCAGCCCGGGACTAGCGGGCTACGAGCAGTACTTC. This gives the protein CASSPGLAGYEQYF. V usage is TRBV11-3 and J usage is TRBJ2-7, with 12 bases aligning to TRBD2. Germline lookup yields CDR1 SGHNT and CDR2 YENEEA. V shed 5 bases, J shed 3 bases, and the junction held 2 bases outside the gene matches. CDR3 length: 14 residues.

J is TRBJ2-5 and V is TRBV10-3; 9 bases are shared with TRBD2. V gave up 3 bases and J gave up 2 bases; unmatched junction bases: 10. This CDR3 is built from 17 residues. Germline V gives CDR1 ENHRY, CDR2 SYGVKD. DNA of the CDR3: TGTGCCATCAGTGATAAGATAGCGGGAGATCCTCAAGAGACCCAGTACTTC. It yields the protein CAISDKIAGDPQETQYF.

The gene calls are TRBV28 and TRBJ1-2; perhaps TRBD1 as D (5 bases). The germline V and J ends were trimmed by 2 bases and 2 bases, with 15 bases remaining between them. The CDR3 is 16 residues long. From germline, CDR1 is MDHEN and CDR2 SYDVKM. The CDR3 bases are TGTGCCAGCAGTTTACGGGGCGACTACAAAAACTATGGCTACACCTTC. Translated: CASSLRGDYKNYGYTF.

A single count supports this clone. The rearrangement uses TRBV19 and TRBJ1-4; 8 bases map to TRBD1. J gave up 7 bases and V 6 bases, and 7 bases lay outside the gene matches. The CDR3 totals 14 residues. Germline CDR1 LNHDA, CDR2 SQIVND (reference sequence). DNA of the CDR3: TGTGCCAGTAGCCCCGGACAGGGATTTGAAAAACTGTTTTTT. It specifies CASSPGQGFEKLFF.

This clone was observed a handful of times. The chain joins TRBV29-1 to TRBJ1-2; a possible D gene is TRBD1 (5 bases). The CDR3 extends over 13 amino acids. V lost 5 bases to trimming and J lost 8 bases, with 18 bases between them. Germline CDR1 SQVTM, CDR2 ANQGSEA. CDR3 amino acids: CSVRRAGLGGYTF. The DNA of the CDR3 is TGCAGCGTTCGCAGGGCCGGGTTGGGGGGCTACACCTTC. Using reference TRBV29-1 and TRBJ1-2 for the parts outside the CDR3, the full variable domain is SAVISQKPSRDICQRGTSLTIQCQVDSQVTMMFWYRQQPGQSLTLIATANQGSEATYESGFVIDKFPISRPNLTFSTLTVSNMSPEDSSIYLCSVRRAGLGGYTFGSGTRLTVV.

This sequence joins TRBV27 and TRBJ2-5, with TRBD2 identical over 7 bases. This CDR3 contains 15 residues. Germline values: CDR1 MNHEY, CDR2 SMNVEV (reference sequence). The J segment lost 2 bases and the V segment lost 5 bases, leaving 8 bases of the junction unmatched. This CDR3 is CASSTRAGTQETQYF. The DNA for the CDR3 is TGTGCCAGCAGTACGCGAGCGGGAACTCAAGAGACCCAGTACTTC.

The V gene is TRBV15, the J gene TRBJ2-3; 8 bases fit TRBD2. V shed 3 bases and J 9 bases; nucleotides not matched to a gene: 5. Germline V gene sequence: CDR1 LNHNV, CDR2 YYDKDF (reference sequence). CDR3 size: 13 residues. For the CDR3, the DNA is TGTGCCACCAGCAGTCACGGGGGGGAGACGCAGTATTTT. As protein: CATSSHGGETQYF.

For this clone: The limits of the CDR3 on the DNA are not certain, so only TCRdb's listed CDR3 is given. V and J are TRBV7-9 and TRBJ1-1. With termini counted, the CDR3 has 14 amino acids. CDR1 is SEHNR and CDR2 is FQNEAQ in the germline V gene (reference sequence). CDR3: CASSFRGRDTEAFF.